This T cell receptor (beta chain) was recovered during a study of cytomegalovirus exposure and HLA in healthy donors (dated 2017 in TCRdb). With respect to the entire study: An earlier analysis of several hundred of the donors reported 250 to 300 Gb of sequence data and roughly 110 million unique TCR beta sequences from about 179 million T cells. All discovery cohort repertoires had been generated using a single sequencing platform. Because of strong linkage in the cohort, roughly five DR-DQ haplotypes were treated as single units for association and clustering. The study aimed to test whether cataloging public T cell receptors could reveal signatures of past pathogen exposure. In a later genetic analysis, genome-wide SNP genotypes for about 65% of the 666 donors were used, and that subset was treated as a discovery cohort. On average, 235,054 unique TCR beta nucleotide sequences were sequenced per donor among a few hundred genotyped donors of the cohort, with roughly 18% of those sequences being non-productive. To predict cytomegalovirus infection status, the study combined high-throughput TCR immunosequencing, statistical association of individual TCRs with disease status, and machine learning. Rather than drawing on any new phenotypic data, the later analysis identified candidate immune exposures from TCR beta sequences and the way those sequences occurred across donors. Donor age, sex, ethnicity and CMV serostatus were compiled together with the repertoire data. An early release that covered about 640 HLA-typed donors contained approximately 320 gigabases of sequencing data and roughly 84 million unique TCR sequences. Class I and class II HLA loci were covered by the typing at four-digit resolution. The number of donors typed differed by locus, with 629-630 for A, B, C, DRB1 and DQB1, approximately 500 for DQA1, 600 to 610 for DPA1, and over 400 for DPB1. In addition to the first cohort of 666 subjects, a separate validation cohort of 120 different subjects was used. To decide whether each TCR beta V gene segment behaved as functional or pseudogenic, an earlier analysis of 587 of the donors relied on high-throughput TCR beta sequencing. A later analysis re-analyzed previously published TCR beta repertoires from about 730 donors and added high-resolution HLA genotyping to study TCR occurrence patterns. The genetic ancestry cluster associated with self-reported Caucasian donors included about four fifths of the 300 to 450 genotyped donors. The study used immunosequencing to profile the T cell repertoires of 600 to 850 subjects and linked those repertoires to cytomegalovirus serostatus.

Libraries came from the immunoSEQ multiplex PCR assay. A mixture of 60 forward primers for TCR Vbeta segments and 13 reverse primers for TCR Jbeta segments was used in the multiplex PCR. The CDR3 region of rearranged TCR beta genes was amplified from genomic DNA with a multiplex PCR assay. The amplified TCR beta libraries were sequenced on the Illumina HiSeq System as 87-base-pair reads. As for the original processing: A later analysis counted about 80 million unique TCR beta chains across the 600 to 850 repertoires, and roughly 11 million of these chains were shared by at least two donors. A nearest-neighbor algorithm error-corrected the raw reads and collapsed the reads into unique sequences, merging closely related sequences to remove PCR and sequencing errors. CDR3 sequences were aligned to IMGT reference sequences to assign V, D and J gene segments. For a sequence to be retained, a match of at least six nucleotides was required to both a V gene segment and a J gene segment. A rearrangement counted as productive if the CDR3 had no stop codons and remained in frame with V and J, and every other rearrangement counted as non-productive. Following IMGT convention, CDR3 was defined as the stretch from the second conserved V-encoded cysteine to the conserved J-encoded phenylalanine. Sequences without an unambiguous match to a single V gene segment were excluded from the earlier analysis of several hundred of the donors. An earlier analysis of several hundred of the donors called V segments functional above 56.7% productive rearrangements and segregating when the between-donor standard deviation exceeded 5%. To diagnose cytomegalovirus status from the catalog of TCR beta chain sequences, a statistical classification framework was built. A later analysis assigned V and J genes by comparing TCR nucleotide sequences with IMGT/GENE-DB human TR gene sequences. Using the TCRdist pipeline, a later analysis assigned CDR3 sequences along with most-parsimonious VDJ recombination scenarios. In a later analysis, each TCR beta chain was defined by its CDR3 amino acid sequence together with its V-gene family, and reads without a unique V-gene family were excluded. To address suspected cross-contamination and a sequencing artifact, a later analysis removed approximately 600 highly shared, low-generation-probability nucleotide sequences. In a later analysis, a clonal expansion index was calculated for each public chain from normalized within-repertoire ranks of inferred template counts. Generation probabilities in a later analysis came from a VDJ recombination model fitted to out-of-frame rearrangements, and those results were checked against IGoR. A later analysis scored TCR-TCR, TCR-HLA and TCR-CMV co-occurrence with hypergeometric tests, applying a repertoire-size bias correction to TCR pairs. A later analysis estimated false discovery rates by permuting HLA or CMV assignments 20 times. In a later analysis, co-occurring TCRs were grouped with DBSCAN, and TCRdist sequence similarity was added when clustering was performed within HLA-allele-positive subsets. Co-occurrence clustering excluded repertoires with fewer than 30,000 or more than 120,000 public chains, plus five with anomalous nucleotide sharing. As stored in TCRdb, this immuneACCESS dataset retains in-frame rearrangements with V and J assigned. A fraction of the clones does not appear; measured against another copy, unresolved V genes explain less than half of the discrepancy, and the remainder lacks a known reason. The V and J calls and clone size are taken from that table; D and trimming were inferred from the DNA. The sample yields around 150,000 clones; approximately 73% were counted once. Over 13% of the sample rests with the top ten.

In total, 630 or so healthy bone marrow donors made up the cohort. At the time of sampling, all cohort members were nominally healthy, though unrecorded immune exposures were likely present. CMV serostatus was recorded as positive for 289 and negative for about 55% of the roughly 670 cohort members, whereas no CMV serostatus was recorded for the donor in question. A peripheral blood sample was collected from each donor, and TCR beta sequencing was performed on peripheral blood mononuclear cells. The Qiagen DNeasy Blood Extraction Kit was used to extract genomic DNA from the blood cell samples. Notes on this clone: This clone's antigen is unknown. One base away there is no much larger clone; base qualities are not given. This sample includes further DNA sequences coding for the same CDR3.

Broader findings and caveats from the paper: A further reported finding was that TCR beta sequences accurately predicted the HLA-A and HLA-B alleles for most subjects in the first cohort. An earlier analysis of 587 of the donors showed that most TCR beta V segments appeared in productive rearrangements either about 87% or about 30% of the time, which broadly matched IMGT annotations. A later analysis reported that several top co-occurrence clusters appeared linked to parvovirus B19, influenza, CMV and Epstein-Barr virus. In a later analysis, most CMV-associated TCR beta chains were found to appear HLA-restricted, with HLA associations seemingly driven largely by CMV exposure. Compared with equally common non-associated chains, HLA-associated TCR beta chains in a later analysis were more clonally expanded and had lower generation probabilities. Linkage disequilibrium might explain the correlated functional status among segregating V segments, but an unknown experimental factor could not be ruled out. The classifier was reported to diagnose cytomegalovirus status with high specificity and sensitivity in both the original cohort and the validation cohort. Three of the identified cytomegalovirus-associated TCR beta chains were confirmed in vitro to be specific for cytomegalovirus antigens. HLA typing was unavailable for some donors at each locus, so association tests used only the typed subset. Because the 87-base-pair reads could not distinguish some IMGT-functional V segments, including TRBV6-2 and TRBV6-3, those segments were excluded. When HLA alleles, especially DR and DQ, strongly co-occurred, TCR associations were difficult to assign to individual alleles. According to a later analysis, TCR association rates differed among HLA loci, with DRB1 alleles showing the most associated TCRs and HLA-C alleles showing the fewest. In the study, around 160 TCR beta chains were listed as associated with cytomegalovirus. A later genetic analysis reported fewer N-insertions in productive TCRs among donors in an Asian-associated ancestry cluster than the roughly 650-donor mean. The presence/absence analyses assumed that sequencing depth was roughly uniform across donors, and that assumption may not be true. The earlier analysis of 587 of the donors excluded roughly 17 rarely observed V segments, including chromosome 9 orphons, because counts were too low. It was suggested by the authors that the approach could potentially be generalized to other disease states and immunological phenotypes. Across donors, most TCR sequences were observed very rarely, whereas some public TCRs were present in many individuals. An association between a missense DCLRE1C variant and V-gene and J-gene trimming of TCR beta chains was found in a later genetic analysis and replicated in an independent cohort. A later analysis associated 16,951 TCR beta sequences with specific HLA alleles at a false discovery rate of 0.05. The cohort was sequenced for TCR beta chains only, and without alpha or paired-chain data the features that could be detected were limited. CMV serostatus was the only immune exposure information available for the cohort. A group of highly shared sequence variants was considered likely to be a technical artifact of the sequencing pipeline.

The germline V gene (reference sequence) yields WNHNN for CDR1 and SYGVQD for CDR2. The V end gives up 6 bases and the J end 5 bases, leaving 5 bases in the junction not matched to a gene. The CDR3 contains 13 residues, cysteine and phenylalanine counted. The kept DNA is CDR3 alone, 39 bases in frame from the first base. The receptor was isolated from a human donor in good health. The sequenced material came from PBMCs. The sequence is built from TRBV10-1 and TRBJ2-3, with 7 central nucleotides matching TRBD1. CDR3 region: CASRRGGRDTQYF. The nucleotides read TGCGCCAGCAGGCGAGGGGGCCGAGATACGCAGTATTTT.